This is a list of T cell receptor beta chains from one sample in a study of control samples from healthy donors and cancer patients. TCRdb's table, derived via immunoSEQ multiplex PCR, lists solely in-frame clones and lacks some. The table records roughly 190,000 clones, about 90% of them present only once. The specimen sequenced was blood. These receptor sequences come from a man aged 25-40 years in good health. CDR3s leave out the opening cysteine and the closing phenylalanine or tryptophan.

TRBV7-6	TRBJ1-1	ASSSGGRGYTEAF
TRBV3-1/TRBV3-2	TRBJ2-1	ASSQGFANNEQF
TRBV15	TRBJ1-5	ATSRGRERNQPQH
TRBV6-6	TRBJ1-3	ASRPNRVTGNTIY
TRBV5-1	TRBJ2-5	ASSFDSQETQY
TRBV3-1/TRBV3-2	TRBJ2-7	ASSQAWGPFYEQY
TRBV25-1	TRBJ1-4	ASSETAGTGVEKLF
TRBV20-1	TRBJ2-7	SASFGLTYEQY
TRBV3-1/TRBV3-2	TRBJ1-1	ASSQGPGRMNTEAF
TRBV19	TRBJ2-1	ASSLGPFPDEQF
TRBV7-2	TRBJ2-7	ASSKLAAGFNEQY
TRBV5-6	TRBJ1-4	AKGDWGEKLF
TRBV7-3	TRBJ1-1	ASSENKGQGGNTEAF
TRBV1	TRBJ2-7	TSSHYLPFGFYEQY
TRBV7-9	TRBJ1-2	ASSSRGDGYT
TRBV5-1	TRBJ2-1	ASSSKLGSEQF
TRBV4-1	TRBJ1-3	ASSQEGQSSGNTIY
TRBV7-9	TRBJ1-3	ASSLRSGAGNTIY
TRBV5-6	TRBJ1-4	ASSSMTGKRDEKLF
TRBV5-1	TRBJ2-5	ASSLVPWQETQY
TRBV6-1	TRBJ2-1	ASSERYSYNEQF
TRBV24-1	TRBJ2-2	ATSRPDRANTGELF
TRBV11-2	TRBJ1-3	ASTPGSGTGGNTIY
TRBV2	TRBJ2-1	ASSESRGGNEQF
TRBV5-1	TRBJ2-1	ASSLDRGEQF
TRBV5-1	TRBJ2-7	ASSGTGKEQY
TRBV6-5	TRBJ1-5	ASSYQADQPQH
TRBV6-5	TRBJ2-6	ASSSPRGANVLT
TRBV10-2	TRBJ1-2	ASSESSGTGYT
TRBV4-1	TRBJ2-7	ASSQEDIQTGTWEQY
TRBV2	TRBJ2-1	ASSAPLRSSYNEQF
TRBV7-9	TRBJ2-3	ASSSGTAPTDTQY
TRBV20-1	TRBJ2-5	SARLEETQY
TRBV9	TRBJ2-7	ASSVAGASRFH
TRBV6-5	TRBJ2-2	ASRIGQSAGELF
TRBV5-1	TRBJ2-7	ATRQTGGEQY
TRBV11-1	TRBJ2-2	ASSFQGTGELF
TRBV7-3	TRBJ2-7	ASSSQGSEQY
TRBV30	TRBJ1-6	AWSRDIYNSPLH
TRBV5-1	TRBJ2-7	ASSPGDRGYEQY
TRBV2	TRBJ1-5	ASRKQKGAGNQPQH
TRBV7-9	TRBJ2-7	ASSFDGGKDYEQY
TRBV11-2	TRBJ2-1	ASSFQRGGLEQF
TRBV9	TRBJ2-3	ASSVGTTSTDTQY
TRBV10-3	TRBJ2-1	AISGASGGRYYYNEQF
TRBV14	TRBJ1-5	ASSPKNRDRVYSNQPQH
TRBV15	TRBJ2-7	ATSRDTLVGGAYEQY
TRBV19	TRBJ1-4	ASRPISGTLGLF
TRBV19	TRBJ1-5	ASSIDHRTNQPQH
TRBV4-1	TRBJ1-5	ASSPERVDGPQH
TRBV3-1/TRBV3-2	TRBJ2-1	ASSQVGRGEF
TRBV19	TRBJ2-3	ASSPTTDGRQAQY
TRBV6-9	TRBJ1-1	ASSSNPGINTEAF
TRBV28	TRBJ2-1	ASGQFGQHYNEQF